Presented here are 6 T cell receptor beta chains from one specimen sequenced in a study of T cell changes during pregnancy in multiple sclerosis. TCRdb keeps only in-frame clones here, not all; method: immunoSEQ multiplex PCR. This table holds roughly 66,000 clones, 92% found once. This specimen was peripheral blood, taken in the first trimester of pregnancy. These TCRs come from a female donor with multiple sclerosis, enrolled in a pregnancy study.

J is TRBJ1-2 and V is TRBV28, with TRBD1 identical over 10 bases. The trim removed 6 bases at V and 3 bases at J, leaving 1 base unmatched. The germline CDR1 and CDR2 sequences are MDHEN and SYDVKM. This CDR3 region has 13 residues. This CDR3 reads CASRDRGHYGYTF. The CDR3 region has the DNA TGTGCCAGCAGAGACAGGGGGCACTATGGCTACACCTTC.

This chain links TRBV28 with TRBJ2-7, with 12 bases fitting TRBD1. V was clipped by 2 bases and J by 7 bases; unmatched bases: 9. The germline CDR1 and CDR2 sequences are MDHEN and SYDVKM. The CDR3 has 16 amino acids. The CDR3 reads CASSLPRGQGADEQYF. In DNA form, the CDR3 reads TGTGCCAGCAGTTTACCACGGGGACAGGGGGCGGATGAGCAGTACTTC.

The chain recombines TRBV19 with TRBJ2-1, with a weak D call TRBD2 (6 bases). This CDR3 contains 15 residues. V shed 3 bases and J shed 2 bases, with 11 bases lying between them. Germline V CDR1 and CDR2: LNHDA, SQIVND (reference sequence). The CDR3 nucleotides are TGTGCCAGTAGTATGGGCGGGATCACCTACAATGAGCAGTTCTTC. Residues: CASSMGGITYNEQFF. Variable domain in full (rest from reference TRBV19 and TRBJ2-1): DGGITQSPKYLFRKEGQNVTLSCEQNLNHDAMYWYRQDPGQGLRLIYYSQIVNDFQKGDIAEGYSVSREKKESFPLTVTSAQKNPTAFYLCASSMGGITYNEQFFGPGTRLTVL.

The chain recombines TRBV4-1 with TRBJ1-2; TRBD1 might be the D (5 bases). With 1 base removed from V and 0 bases from J, the gap between germline ends came to 9 bases. There are 15 residues in the CDR3. The germline V gene has CDR1 MGHRA and CDR2 YSYEKL. The CDR3 DNA follows: TGCGCCAGCAGCCAAGGCCCAGGGACTAACTATGGCTACACCTTC. It translates to CASSQGPGTNYGYTF.

The rearrangement links TRBV5-1 to TRBJ2-5; possibly TRBD2 for D (6 bases). Germline V gene data show CDR1 as SGHRS and CDR2 as YFSETQ. This CDR3 is built from 15 residues. V was clipped by 0 bases and J by 5 bases, with 14 bases between them. CDR3 DNA: TGCGCCAGCAGCTTGGTTTTCGGGAGAGGGGAGACCCAGTACTTC. Residues: CASSLVFGRGETQYF.

This chain connects TRBV7-2 to TRBJ2-1, with 11 bases fitting TRBD2. J lost 8 bases, V lost 3 bases, and 6 bases had no gene match. The CDR3 loop spans 15 amino acids. The V gene's germline CDR1 is SGHTA and CDR2 FQGNSA. CDR3 sequence reads: CASSLSLAGGYEQFF. The CDR3 DNA reads TGTGCCAGCAGCTTGAGTCTAGCGGGAGGTTATGAGCAGTTCTTC.